Each of the 28 T cell receptor beta chains below was sequenced from the same sample in a study of T cells in Graves' hyperthyroidism and ophthalmopathy. Amplification of TCR beta CDR3 regions was performed using RNA transcripts as template. Primed by the HTBI set, a first-round RT-PCR was run on the TCR CDR3. Using its own MiXCR run on the multiplex PCR reads, TCRdb lists one record per CDR3 protein. This table has hundreds of thousands of distinct CDR3 sequences, 15% to 20% appearing once. The sequencing sample was made of blood. The receptors were sampled from a woman between 25 and 40 years old with Graves' hyperthyroidism.

This rearrangement joins TRBV13 to TRBJ2-7; 9 positions agree with TRBD2. J lost 6 bases, V lost 3 bases, and 9 bases had no gene match. Germline CDR1 is PRHDT and CDR2 is FYEKMQ (reference sequence). This CDR3 comprises 15 residues. DNA for the CDR3: TGTGCCAGCAGCTTGGCCGGGACTAGCTCCCTCGAGCAGTACTTC. Amino acids: CASSLAGTSSLEQYF.

This clonotype has a handful of counts. The CDR3 loop reads CASSQEWDYSLQETQYF. The CDR3 DNA is TGTGCCAGCAGCCAAGAATGGGACTATAGCCTGCAAGAGACCCAGTACTTC. This chain joins TRBV3-1 and TRBJ2-5; TRBD2 aligns across 7 bases. Germline CDR1 reads LGHDT; CDR2 reads YNNKEL (reference sequence). J lost 2 bases, V lost 0 bases, and 9 bases had no gene match. CDR3 size: 17 residues.

This clonotype was seen repeatedly, ten times or more. V is TRBV20-1 and J is TRBJ2-7; 10 nucleotides agree with TRBD2. CDR3 size: 14 residues. Germline values: CDR1 DFQATT, CDR2 SNEGSKA (reference sequence). Germline trimming cut 3 bases from V and 4 bases from J; bases unmatched to any gene: 6. CDR3 DNA sequence: TGCAGTGCTAGGGCACAACTAGCGGGGTACGAGCAGTACTTC. It translates to CSARAQLAGYEQYF.

The genes are TRBV29-1 and TRBJ2-7; 11 nucleotides align to TRBD2. CDR3 length: 15 amino acids. Germline CDR1 reads SQVTM; CDR2 reads ANQGSEA. After removal of 2 bases from V and 6 bases from J, the junction contained 9 bases not matched to a gene. The CDR3 is CSVEISLAGVSEQYF. The CDR3, as DNA: TGCAGCGTTGAAATCTCACTAGCGGGAGTTTCCGAGCAGTACTTC.

This chain joins TRBV27 and TRBJ1-5, with D maybe TRBD1 (6 bases). Germline loops: CDR1 MNHEY, CDR2 SMNVEV (reference sequence). CDR3 length: 14 amino acids. V dropped 6 bases and J dropped 2 bases, with 11 bases sitting between them. CDR3 loop: CASRTGLGNQPQHF. The CDR3, as DNA: TGTGCCAGCAGAACAGGGTTGGGCAATCAGCCCCAGCATTTT.

This clonotype turned up a few times. This rearrangement joins TRBV20-1 to TRBJ1-2, with a tentative D call TRBD1 (5 bases). V dropped 6 bases and J dropped 6 bases, with 20 bases sitting between them. The CDR3 spans 14 residues. CDR1 is DFQATT and CDR2 is SNEGSKA in the germline V gene (reference sequence). The DNA for the CDR3 is TGCAGTGCAACCCGGACACCTCGGATCGATGGCTACACCTTC. It translates to CSATRTPRIDGYTF.

This chain joins TRBV27 and TRBJ1-5, with 7 bases aligning to TRBD1. CDR3 size: 13 residues. The germline V gene encodes CDR1 MNHEY and CDR2 SMNVEV (reference sequence). J lost 7 bases, V lost 5 bases, and 5 bases had no gene match. The CDR3, as DNA: TGTGCCAGCAGTACCCGGACAGGACAGCCCCAGCATTTT. This codes for CASSTRTGQPQHF.

The rearrangement links TRBV29-1 to TRBJ1-2; D gene unclear. From germline, CDR1 is SQVTM and CDR2 ANQGSEA. The CDR3 loop spans 12 amino acids. The V and J ends lost 4 bases and 3 bases respectively, with 9 bases between them. DNA of the CDR3: TGCAGCGTTGTAAGACCAGACTATGGCTACACCTTC. Residues: CSVVRPDYGYTF.

This clonotype has ten or more counts. V usage is TRBV5-1 and J usage is TRBJ2-7; a weak D match, TRBD1 (6 bases). The V gene lost 0 bases and the J gene lost 5 bases, with 18 bases spanning the gap. This CDR3 contains 16 residues. CDR1 SGHRS and CDR2 YFSETQ come from the germline V gene. The CDR3 DNA reads as TGCGCCAGCAGCTTGGACGACAGGAGTGAGCTTCACGAGCAGTACTTC. Translation gives CASSLDDRSELHEQYF. The whole variable domain, filled in from reference TRBV5-1 and TRBJ2-7, reads KAGVTQTPRYLIKTRGQQVTLSCSPISGHRSVSWYQQTPGQGLQFLFEYFSETQRNKGNFPGRFSGRQFSNSRSEMNVSTLELGDSALYLCASSLDDRSELHEQYFGPGTRLTVT.

The V call is TRBV10-3, the J call TRBJ2-2; D is perhaps TRBD1 (5 bases). V lost 4 bases, J lost 0 bases, and 9 bases lay in between. CDR1 and CDR2 from the germline V gene are ENHRY and SYGVKD. This CDR3 has 15 amino acids. The CDR3 region is CAISGQPTNTGELFF. CDR3 in DNA: TGTGCCATCAGTGGACAGCCGACGAACACCGGGGAGCTGTTTTTT.

The V call is TRBV27, the J call TRBJ2-5; TRBD2 aligns across 8 bases. The CDR3 has 14 amino acids. The germline V gene encodes CDR1 MNHEY and CDR2 SMNVEV (reference sequence). Trimming cost V 2 bases and J 13 bases; bases outside gene matches: 12. The CDR3 coding sequence is TGTGCCAGCAGTTTAGAGTGGGCGGGACTAGAAGTGTACTTC. Translated, it gives CASSLEWAGLEVYF.

The chain employs TRBV25-1 and TRBJ1-1, with D hard to call. The CDR3 totals 13 residues. With 4 bases removed from V and 3 bases from J, the gap between germline ends came to 9 bases. CDR1 and CDR2 (germline): MGHDK, SYGVNS. The CDR3 protein is CASSVTEYTEAFF. The CDR3, as DNA: TGTGCCAGCAGTGTAACAGAATACACTGAAGCTTTCTTT.

V is TRBV28 and J is TRBJ1-5; tentative D call: TRBD1 (6 bases). Trimming shortened V by 8 bases and J by 7 bases, and 15 bases separated the two germline ends. The CDR3 is 13 amino acids. Germline CDR1 reads MDHEN; CDR2 reads SYDVKM. The CDR3 region has the DNA TGTGCCAGCCAGATGGGGGCACGGCAGCCCCAGCATTTT. Translation gives CASQMGARQPQHF.

This clonotype was observed a few times. The CDR3 reads CASSPLVAGGYNEQFF. DNA of the CDR3: TGTGCCAGCAGTCCCCTCGTGGCGGGAGGGTACAATGAGCAGTTCTTC. The chain employs TRBV12-3 or TRBV12-4 and TRBJ2-1; 9 bases align to TRBD2. The CDR3 length is 16 residues. V was clipped by 5 bases and J by 4 bases; unmatched bases: 9.

V is TRBV19 and J is TRBJ1-5, with D unclear. The CDR3 totals 14 residues. Per the germline V gene, CDR1 is LNHDA and CDR2 is SQIVND (reference sequence). V lost 5 bases to trimming and J lost 1 base, with 9 bases between them. CDR3 DNA sequence: TGTGCCAGTAGTTTGGGGATAAGCAATCAGCCCCAGCATTTT. It specifies CASSLGISNQPQHF.

Worth noting for this clonotype: A read error may explain this, as a much larger clone is one base away. This sequence joins TRBV20-1 and TRBJ2-1; 8 positions match TRBD2. Germline V lookup: CDR1 DFQATT, CDR2 SNEGSKA (reference sequence). The CDR3 runs 14 residues. The DNA for the CDR3 is TGCAGTGCTAGAGTAGCGGGGATATACAATGAGCAGCTCTTC. As protein: CSARVAGIYNEQLF.

The sample holds many counts of this clonotype. The chain employs TRBV6-1 and TRBJ2-3; possible D gene TRBD2, 6 bases. V was cut by 8 bases and J by 2 bases, with 29 bases left in between. Germline V gene data show CDR1 as MNHNS and CDR2 as SASEGT. The CDR3 runs 19 residues. The CDR3 sequence: CASQVVLGEEWGFTDTQYF. The CDR3, as DNA: TGTGCCAGCCAGGTCGTACTGGGGGAGGAGTGGGGTTTCACAGATACGCAGTATTTT.

This clonotype was observed at least ten times. The V call is TRBV27, the J call TRBJ2-5; maybe TRBD2 (6 bases). Trimming stripped 2 bases from V and 4 bases from J, with 17 bases between. CDR3 length: 16 residues. The germline CDR1 and CDR2 sequences are MNHEY and SMNVEV (reference sequence). The CDR3 DNA reads TGTGCCAGCAGTTTAATAGGTCGGAGGGTAGGAGAGACCCAGTACTTC. Residues: CASSLIGRRVGETQYF.

As concerns this clonotype: A much larger clone sits a single nucleotide away, making a read error possible. The chain joins TRBV2 to TRBJ1-5, with a weak D call TRBD1 (6 bases). The CDR3 has 15 amino acids. Germline loops: CDR1 SNHLY, CDR2 FYNNEI. Written as DNA, the CDR3 is TGTGCCAGCAGTGATAGTTTTGGGGGCGGGCAGCCCAAGCATTTT. Translation gives CASSDSFGGGQPKHF. The entire variable domain, with the rest obtained from reference TRBV2 and TRBJ1-5, is as follows: EPEVTQTPSHQVTQMGQEVILRCVPISNHLYFYWYRQILGQKVEFLVSFYNNEISEKSEIFDDQFSVERPDGSNFTLKIRSTKLEDSAMYFCASSDSFGGGQPKHFGDGTRLSIL.

This clonotype has a handful of counts. The chain uses TRBV20-1 and TRBJ2-5, with D maybe TRBD1 (8 bases). Germline values: CDR1 DFQATT, CDR2 SNEGSKA (reference sequence). The CDR3 sequence is 11 residues long. Trimming removed 1 base from V and 14 bases from J, with 14 bases in between. CDR3 DNA sequence: TGCAGTGCTAGAGTACAGGGGGGGGTTTACTTC. It translates to CSARVQGGVYF.

In regard to this clonotype: Possible read error: a much larger clone is one base away. This chain joins TRBV12-3 or TRBV12-4 and TRBJ2-3, with D tentatively TRBD2 (6 bases). V dropped 7 bases and J dropped 1 base, with 12 bases sitting between them. CDR3 size: 14 residues. The CDR3 spells CASTPIAGTDTQYF. Here the CDR3 DNA reads TGTGCCAGCACCCCAATAGCGGGCACAGATACGCAGTATTTT.

A few counts support this clonotype. The chain combines TRBV7-9 with TRBJ1-2, with D unclear. Germline V gives CDR1 SEHNR, CDR2 FQNEAQ (reference sequence). CDR3 length: 12 residues. Trimming cost V 1 base and J 8 bases, with 8 bases left between them. The CDR3 nucleotides are TGTGCCAGCAGCTTAGTGGATGGAGGCTACACCTTC. It yields the protein CASSLVDGGYTF.

This clonotype was detected ten times or more. The chain recombines TRBV11-1 with TRBJ2-5; TRBD1 is a possible D gene (6 bases). The CDR3 is 15 residues long. The V gene's germline CDR1 is SGHAT and CDR2 FQDESV (reference sequence). Trimming took 6 bases from V and 5 from J, leaving 19 bases between them. CDR3 nucleotide sequence: TGTGCCAGCAGGCGATCAGACAGGTTTTCGGAGACCCAGTACTTC. Protein sequence: CASRRSDRFSETQYF.

This clonotype was observed many times. The J gene is TRBJ1-2, the V gene TRBV5-1; 10 bases are a match to TRBD1. This CDR3 has 15 amino acids. V trimming: 0 bases; J trimming: 6 bases; junction bases outside the gene matches: 5. Germline lookup yields CDR1 SGHRS and CDR2 YFSETQ. The CDR3 DNA is TGCGCCAGCAGCTTGGGACAGGGGGCGATAGATGGCTACACCTTC. As protein: CASSLGQGAIDGYTF. The full variable domain, its missing parts supplied by reference TRBV5-1 and TRBJ1-2, is KAGVTQTPRYLIKTRGQQVTLSCSPISGHRSVSWYQQTPGQGLQFLFEYFSETQRNKGNFPGRFSGRQFSNSRSEMNVSTLELGDSALYLCASSLGQGAIDGYTFGSGTRLTVV.

The chain uses TRBV2 and TRBJ1-3; maybe TRBD1 (5 bases). In germline, CDR1 is SNHLY, CDR2 FYNNEI. Trimming stripped 7 bases from V and 0 bases from J, with 19 bases between. CDR3 length: 17 amino acids. CDR3 region: CASKYGQTGSSGNTIYF. The CDR3, as DNA: TGTGCCAGCAAATACGGGCAAACAGGCTCCTCTGGAAACACCATATATTTT. Full variable domain (rest looked up from reference TRBV2 and TRBJ1-3): EPEVTQTPSHQVTQMGQEVILRCVPISNHLYFYWYRQILGQKVEFLVSFYNNEISEKSEIFDDQFSVERPDGSNFTLKIRSTKLEDSAMYFCASKYGQTGSSGNTIYFGEGSWLTVV.

In regard to this clonotype: A read error may be the cause here, since a much bigger clone is one base away. This CDR3 fails to terminate in the conserved phenylalanine or tryptophan, so it likely reflects a read error. The V call is TRBV29-1, the J call TRBJ2-1, with D perhaps TRBD2 (5 bases). V lost 8 bases and J lost 3, with 17 bases in between. CDR3 length: 14 amino acids. Germline lookup yields CDR1 SQVTM and CDR2 ANQGSEA. The CDR3 loop is CSPGLENVYNEQFS. CDR3 coding DNA: TGCAGCCCAGGACTGGAGAACGTCTACAATGAGCAGTTCTCC.

Many counts were recorded for this clonotype. V gene TRBV20-1 combines with J gene TRBJ2-2, with 9 positions matching TRBD1. The trim removed 6 bases at V and 0 bases at J, leaving 5 bases unmatched. The V gene's germline CDR1 is DFQATT and CDR2 SNEGSKA (reference sequence). The CDR3 covers 15 residues. This CDR3 is CSATRQGANTGELFF. In DNA, the CDR3 is TGCAGTGCGACCCGACAGGGGGCGAACACCGGGGAGCTGTTTTTT.

J is TRBJ2-1 and V is TRBV11-3; 8 nucleotides match TRBD2. The CDR3 spans 17 residues. Per germline, CDR1 SGHNT and CDR2 YENEEA. J was trimmed by 6 bases and V by 3 bases; bases with no gene match: 13. The CDR3 region has the DNA TGTGCCAGCAGCTTTAATGTCGGGAGGGACGTAGGCAATGAGCAGTTCTTC. Amino acids: CASSFNVGRDVGNEQFF.